The source of this T cell receptor (beta chain) is a study of T cells after yellow fever vaccination. V was clipped by 6 bases and J by 1 base, with 15 bases between them. The CDR3 covers 15 residues. General observations from the study: Clonotypes found in both CD4 and CD8 compartments made up a small share. Clones from primary vaccination mostly reappeared after the booster (about 97% CD4, just over 85% CD8).

For this clonotype: Its antigen is undetermined.

TCRdb independently ran MiXCR on the 5' RACE reads; one entry per CDR3 protein. The data contain under 600,000 distinct CDR3 sequences, 20% to 25% of them singletons. The specimen was PBMCs, collected about 20 days after the first yellow fever vaccination. The chain employs TRBV12-3 or TRBV12-4 and TRBJ2-5, with a possible D match to TRBD2 (5 bases). The TCR was taken from a man in his late teens or twenties who received the YFV17D yellow fever vaccine. CDR3 bases: TGTGCCAGCAGCCCCGGGGATGACGGCCAAGAGACCCAGTACTTC. Amino acid sequence: CASSPGDDGQETQYF.